These 23 T cell receptor beta chains were all obtained from the same sample, sequenced in a study of blood T cell repertoires in COVID-19. The repertoire was sequenced with immunoSEQ multiplex PCR; TCRdb's copy has only in-frame clones and lacks some. The sample yields 310,000 or so clones, more than 70% seen once. Sequencing input: peripheral blood. Receptors originate from a woman younger than 45 with COVID-19, enrolled during active disease.

V gene TRBV2 combines with J gene TRBJ2-3, with 14 bases matching TRBD2. The CDR3 is made up of 17 amino acids. Germline CDR1 SNHLY, CDR2 FYNNEI. J gave up 4 bases and V 6 bases, and 9 bases lay outside the gene matches. In nucleotides, the CDR3 is TGTGCCAGCAGACACGGGACTAGCGGGAGTGCATCAGATACGCAGTATTTT. This encodes CASRHGTSGSASDTQYF.

The chain combines TRBV19 with TRBJ1-5; D is perhaps TRBD1 (6 bases). Germline V gene lookup returns CDR1 LNHDA and CDR2 SQIVND (reference sequence). CDR3 length: 15 residues. V shed 7 bases and J shed 5 bases, with 18 bases lying between them. CDR3 DNA: TGTGCCAGTACGCCGGAACAGGGATGGGATCAGCCCCAGCATTTT. Translation gives CASTPEQGWDQPQHF. Filled out from reference TRBV19 and TRBJ1-5, the complete variable domain reads DGGITQSPKYLFRKEGQNVTLSCEQNLNHDAMYWYRQDPGQGLRLIYYSQIVNDFQKGDIAEGYSVSREKKESFPLTVTSAQKNPTAFYLCASTPEQGWDQPQHFGDGTRLSIL.

The gene calls are TRBV10-3 and TRBJ1-2; 9 bases are a match to TRBD1. The V and J ends lost 2 bases and 5 bases, in that order; junction bases with no gene match: 3. There are 14 residues in the CDR3. Germline V gene data show CDR1 as ENHRY and CDR2 as SYGVKD. CDR3 sequence (DNA): TGTGCCATCAGTGAGGTGACAGGGGGGTATGGCTACACCTTC. Its protein is CAISEVTGGYGYTF.

This chain connects TRBV6-6 to TRBJ1-1, with D possibly TRBD1 on 5 matching bases. The CDR3 covers 14 residues. Germline V gene sequence: CDR1 MNHNY, CDR2 SVGAGI (reference sequence). V was trimmed by 5 bases and J by 4 bases, leaving 14 bases between them. CDR3: CASSQHGGGTEAFF. CDR3 coding DNA: TGTGCCAGCAGTCAACATGGCGGGGGCACTGAAGCTTTCTTT.

This chain uses TRBV5-4 with TRBJ2-1; TRBD2 is a possible D gene (5 bases). Trimming removed 3 bases at V and 9 bases at J, with 7 bases between. Germline V gives CDR1 SGHNT, CDR2 YYREEE (reference sequence). The CDR3 consists of 11 residues. In DNA form, the CDR3 reads TGTGCCAGCAGCTCCCTAGCTGAGCAGTTCTTC. It specifies CASSSLAEQFF.

This chain joins TRBV28 and TRBJ2-7, with 11 nucleotides matching TRBD2. The CDR3 runs to 14 residues. CDR1 MDHEN and CDR2 SYDVKM come from the germline V gene. The trim removed 6 bases at V and 7 bases at J, leaving 8 bases unmatched. The CDR3 loop is CASRTLAGVGEQYF. The CDR3 DNA reads as TGTGCCAGCAGAACACTAGCGGGAGTCGGAGAGCAGTACTTC.

The rearrangement links TRBV7-2 to TRBJ1-6; 8 bases map to TRBD1. This CDR3 spans 15 amino acids. J gave up 8 bases and V 5 bases, and 8 bases lay outside the gene matches. CDR1 is SGHTA and CDR2 is FQGNSA in the germline V gene. The CDR3 reads CASSGSRGRDSPLHF. The CDR3 coding sequence is TGTGCCAGCAGCGGAAGCAGGGGGCGGGATTCACCCCTCCACTTT.

The CDR3 nucleotides are TGTGCCTGGAGTCGCAATGAGCAGTTCTTC. It encodes CAWSRNEQFF. The chain joins TRBV30 to TRBJ2-1; no clear D. This CDR3 is 10 amino acids long. CDR1 is GTSNPN, CDR2 SVGIG, per germline (reference sequence). V gave up 2 bases and J gave up 6 bases, with 2 bases separating them.

The genes are TRBV12-3 or TRBV12-4 and TRBJ2-7; 7 positions agree with TRBD2. The J segment lost 5 bases and the V segment lost 6 bases, leaving 7 bases of the junction unmatched. The CDR3 loop spans 13 amino acids. The CDR3 protein is CASSGGSDDEQYF. Written as DNA, the CDR3 is TGTGCCAGCAGCGGCGGGAGTGACGACGAGCAGTACTTC.

CDR3 coding DNA: TGTGCCAGCAGCGTTCTCACTAGCGGGAGGGACGAGCAGTACTTC. As protein: CASSVLTSGRDEQYF. The V and J genes are TRBV9 and TRBJ2-7, with 13 bases aligning to TRBD2. The length of the CDR3 is 15 residues. The V gene end was trimmed by 2 bases and the J gene end by 5 bases; junction bases not matched to a gene: 4. Germline assignment: CDR1 SGDLS and CDR2 YYNGEE. The whole variable domain, filled in from reference TRBV9 and TRBJ2-7, reads DSGVTQTPKHLITATGQRVTLRCSPRSGDLSVYWYQQSLDQGLQFLIQYYNGEERAKGNILERFSAQQFPDLHSELNLSSLELGDSALYFCASSVLTSGRDEQYFGPGTRLTVT.

The chain uses TRBV19 and TRBJ2-2; the D gene is possibly TRBD2 (6 bases). The CDR3 has 19 amino acids. V lost 1 base and J 1 base, leaving 19 bases between the germline ends. Germline V gene sequence: CDR1 LNHDA, CDR2 SQIVND (reference sequence). Here the CDR3 reads CASSIVGVGTGQNTGELFF. Written as DNA, the CDR3 is TGTGCCAGTAGTATAGTCGGGGTGGGGACTGGACAGAACACCGGGGAGCTGTTTTTT. Filled out from reference TRBV19 and TRBJ2-2, the complete variable domain reads DGGITQSPKYLFRKEGQNVTLSCEQNLNHDAMYWYRQDPGQGLRLIYYSQIVNDFQKGDIAEGYSVSREKKESFPLTVTSAQKNPTAFYLCASSIVGVGTGQNTGELFFGEGSRLTVL.

This clone was counted a single time. The chain carries TRBV19 and TRBJ2-2, with a weak D call TRBD2 (5 bases). Germline V gene sequence: CDR1 LNHDA, CDR2 SQIVND (reference sequence). V shed 6 bases and J shed 6 bases, with 11 bases lying between them. The CDR3 sequence is 13 residues long. The CDR3 region is CASRITSSGELFF. The CDR3 DNA sequence: TGTGCCAGTAGAATAACTAGTTCCGGGGAGCTGTTTTTT.

This sequence joins TRBV6-2 or TRBV6-3 and TRBJ2-7; D gene unclear. The germline CDR1 and CDR2 sequences are MNHEY and SVGEGT. The CDR3 loop spans 12 amino acids. The V end was cut by 0 bases, the J end by 12 bases, with 12 bases between. CDR3 sequence (DNA): TGTGCCAGCAGTTACTCGAATCCTATGTTGTACTTC. Its translation: CASSYSNPMLYF.

The V call is TRBV4-1, the J call TRBJ2-1; D possibly corresponds to TRBD2 (6 bases). Germline values: CDR1 MGHRA, CDR2 YSYEKL. Trimming pared 1 base from V and 6 bases from J, leaving 10 bases between. The CDR3 sequence is 14 residues long. The CDR3 nucleotides read TGCGCCAGCAGCCAAGGGGACTCAATCAATGAGCAGTTCTTC. It codes for CASSQGDSINEQFF.

The chain is built from TRBV7-2 and TRBJ2-5; no clear D. This CDR3 comprises 14 residues. Looked up from germline, CDR1 is SGHTA and CDR2 is FQGNSA. Trimming cost V 5 bases and J 5 bases, with 15 bases left between them. CDR3 in amino acids: CASSPTAVRETQYF. In DNA form, the CDR3 reads TGTGCCAGCAGCCCCACTGCGGTCCGGGAGACCCAGTACTTC.

This clone was observed a single time. The chain couples TRBV27 to TRBJ2-1; TRBD2 matches at 15 bases. In germline, CDR1 is MNHEY, CDR2 SMNVEV (reference sequence). The trim removed 5 bases at V and 10 bases at J, leaving 3 bases unmatched. The CDR3 spans 14 residues. The CDR3 DNA reads as TGTGCCAGCAGTCCTGGGACTAGCGGGAGGGAGCAGTTCTTC. It encodes CASSPGTSGREQFF.

The chain employs TRBV7-9 and TRBJ2-5; a weak D match, TRBD2 (5 bases). Per germline, CDR1 SEHNR and CDR2 FQNEAQ (reference sequence). This CDR3 has 14 amino acids. Trimming took off 5 bases at V and 1 base at J, with 11 bases between the two ends. The CDR3 loop is CASSPELVQETQYF. The CDR3 DNA sequence: TGTGCCAGCAGCCCCGAACTAGTCCAAGAGACCCAGTACTTC.

V gene TRBV6-4 combines with J gene TRBJ2-1; 12 positions match TRBD2. The ends lost 5 bases at V and 9 bases at J; junction bases unmatched: 8. Per the germline V gene, CDR1 is MRHNA and CDR2 is SNTAGT. This CDR3 is 15 amino acids long. CDR3: CASSLGLAGFGEQFF. CDR3 coding DNA: TGTGCCAGCAGTCTCGGACTAGCGGGATTTGGTGAGCAGTTCTTC.

This sequence joins TRBV3-1 (or the pseudogene TRBV3-2) and TRBJ2-3, with D perhaps TRBD2 (6 bases). Trimming removed 6 bases at V and 4 bases at J, with 14 bases between. The CDR3 totals 14 residues. Germline V gives CDR1 LGHDT, CDR2 YNNKEL (reference sequence). The CDR3 coding sequence is TGTGCCAGCAGTCCCGTATCTAGCGCAGATACGCAGTATTTT. Translated: CASSPVSSADTQYF.

This sequence joins TRBV7-2 and TRBJ1-5, with D unclear. CDR1 is SGHTA and CDR2 is FQGNSA in the germline V gene. V lost 2 bases and J lost 3, with 5 bases in between. The CDR3 consists of 13 residues. CDR3 amino acids: CASSLQVNQPQHF. DNA for the CDR3: TGTGCCAGCAGCTTACAGGTCAATCAGCCCCAGCATTTT.

The CDR3 region has the DNA TGTGCCAGCAGCATTGCGGACCAAGAGACCCAGTACTTC. It yields the protein CASSIADQETQYF. The V call is TRBV5-6, the J call TRBJ2-5; D remains unclear. Trimming shortened V by 4 bases and J by 0 bases, and 7 bases separated the two germline ends. The CDR3 is 13 amino acids. In germline, CDR1 is SGHDT, CDR2 YYEEEE. Full variable domain (outside the CDR3, taken from reference TRBV5-6 and TRBJ2-5): DAGVTQSPTHLIKTRGQQVTLRCSPKSGHDTVSWYQQALGQGPQFIFQYYEEEERQRGNFPDRFSGHQFPNYSSELNVNALLLGDSALYLCASSIADQETQYFGPGTRLLVL.

The chain combines TRBV2 with TRBJ2-1, with D tentatively TRBD2 (5 bases). Germline V CDR1 and CDR2: SNHLY, FYNNEI. V gave up 2 bases and J gave up 8 bases, with 7 bases separating them. The CDR3 covers 12 residues. The CDR3 is CASSETRDEQFF. The CDR3 DNA reads TGTGCCAGCAGTGAAACGAGGGATGAGCAGTTCTTC.

This clone was picked up one time. V is TRBV24-1 and J is TRBJ2-2, with TRBD1 matching 8 bases. CDR1 and CDR2 from the germline V gene are KGHDR and SFDVKD. The CDR3 has 16 residues. With 5 bases clipped from V and 6 bases from J, the junction kept 10 bases outside the gene matches. In nucleotides, the CDR3 is TGTGCCACCAGTGCCCCGGGACAGGCCAACGCCGGGGAGCTGTTTTTT. Encoded protein: CATSAPGQANAGELFF.